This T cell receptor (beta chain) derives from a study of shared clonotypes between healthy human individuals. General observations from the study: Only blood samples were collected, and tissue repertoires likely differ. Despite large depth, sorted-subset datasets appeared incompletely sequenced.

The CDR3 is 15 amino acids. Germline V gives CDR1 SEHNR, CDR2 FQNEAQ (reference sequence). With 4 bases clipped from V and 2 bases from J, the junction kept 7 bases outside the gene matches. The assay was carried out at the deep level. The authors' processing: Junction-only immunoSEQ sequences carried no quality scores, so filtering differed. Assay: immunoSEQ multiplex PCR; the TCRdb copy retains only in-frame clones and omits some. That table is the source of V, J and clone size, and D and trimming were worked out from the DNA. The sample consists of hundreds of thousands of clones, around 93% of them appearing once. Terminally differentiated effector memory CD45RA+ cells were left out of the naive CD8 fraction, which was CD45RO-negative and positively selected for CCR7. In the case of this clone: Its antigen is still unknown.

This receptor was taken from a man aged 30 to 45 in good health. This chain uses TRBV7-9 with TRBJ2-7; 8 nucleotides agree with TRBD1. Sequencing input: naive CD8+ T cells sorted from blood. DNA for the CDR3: TGTGCCAGCAGCTCTCGGACAGGGCAAACCTACGAGCAGTACTTC. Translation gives CASSSRTGQTYEQYF.